The 29 T cell receptor beta chains below were found in one sample sequenced in a study of T cell repertoires in cytomegalovirus infection. Each CDR3 protein gets one entry after TCRdb re-called the reads with MiXCR. Seen here are roughly 200,000 distinct CDR3 sequences, 35% to 40% observed once, and the top ten hold approximately 60%. No antigen has been identified for these receptors. The specimen comprised CD8+ T cells from cultured PBMCs, sampled from culture after CMV antigen stimulation. The receptors shown here come from a human donor in good health (CMV status not recorded). Some clones in this sample may be carry-over from other donors' samples.

V is TRBV7-9 and J is TRBJ1-2; weak D call: TRBD1 (6 bases). V was cut by 3 bases and J by 4 bases, with 9 bases left in between. The CDR3 covers 13 residues. In germline, CDR1 is SEHNR, CDR2 FQNEAQ (reference sequence). The CDR3 spells CASSFPGVYGYTF. In nucleotides, the CDR3 is TGTGCCAGCAGCTTTCCAGGGGTCTATGGCTACACCTTC. The whole variable domain, remainder taken from reference TRBV7-9 and TRBJ1-2, is DTGVSQNPRHKITKRGQNVTFRCDPISEHNRLYWYRQTLGQGPEFLTYFQNEAQLEKSRLLSDRFSAERPKGSFSTLEIQRTEQGDSAMYLCASSFPGVYGYTFGSGTRLTVV.

The chain uses TRBV7-9 and TRBJ1-6, with a possible D match to TRBD1 (5 bases). CDR1 is SEHNR and CDR2 is FQNEAQ in the germline V gene (reference sequence). CDR3 length: 16 residues. V lost 11 bases, J lost 7 bases, and 24 bases lay in between. The CDR3 here is CAAASGFTGDNSPLHF. The CDR3 DNA sequence: TGTGCCGCAGCCTCAGGGTTCACAGGAGACAATTCACCCCTCCACTTT.

This clonotype was detected a few times. This rearrangement joins TRBV12-3 or TRBV12-4 to TRBJ1-6; TRBD1 is a possible D gene (6 bases). The CDR3 has 15 residues. Deletions cut 2 bases from V and 9 bases from J, with 14 bases between. CDR3 nucleotides: TGTGCCAGCAGTTTATCGGCAGGGGCGACTTCACCCCTCCACTTT. Its translation: CASSLSAGATSPLHF.

This clonotype was counted at least ten times. The chain couples TRBV7-2 to TRBJ2-3, with 7 bases fitting TRBD1. Losses at the gene ends were 4 bases for V and 0 bases for J; bases not matched to a gene: 7. CDR3 length: 16 amino acids. CDR1 and CDR2 from the germline V gene are SGHTA and FQGNSA. CDR3: CASSSLDRFSTDTQYF. The CDR3 DNA is TGTGCCAGCAGCTCGCTGGACAGGTTCAGCACAGATACGCAGTATTTT. Full variable domain (remainder filled in from reference TRBV7-2 and TRBJ2-3): GAGVSQSPSNKVTEKGKDVELRCDPISGHTALYWYRQSLGQGLEFLIYFQGNSAPDKSGLPSDRFSAERTGGSVSTLTIQRTQQEDSAVYLCASSSLDRFSTDTQYFGPGTRLTVL.

V usage is TRBV12-3 or TRBV12-4 and J usage is TRBJ2-1; D gene unclear. Trimming removed 7 bases at V and 3 bases at J, with 13 bases between. The CDR3 loop spans 14 amino acids. The DNA for the CDR3 is TGTGCCAGCATCTTAGGCAGGTTCTACAATGAGCAGTTCTTC. Its translation: CASILGRFYNEQFF.

The CDR3 loop is CASYRGSGEYNEQFF. The CDR3, as DNA: TGTGCCAGCTACCGTGGGAGCGGGGAGTACAATGAGCAGTTCTTC. The chain has TRBV7-8 and TRBJ2-1; 7 nucleotides line up with TRBD2. The germline V gene encodes CDR1 SGHVS and CDR2 FQNEAQ. The ends lost 8 bases at V and 4 bases at J; junction bases unmatched: 11. The CDR3 spans 15 residues.

Concerning this clonotype: One end of the junction is discordant with germline, which a read error may explain. This chain links TRBV7-3 with TRBJ2-7, with 12 positions matching TRBD1. Germline lookup yields CDR1 SGHTA and CDR2 FQGTGA. The CDR3 is made up of 13 amino acids. CDR3 region: CASGTGGSSEQYF. The CDR3 DNA is TGTGCCAGCGGGACAGGGGGCTCCTCCGAGCAGTACTTC.

V gene TRBV6-1 combines with J gene TRBJ2-7; a weak D match, TRBD2 (5 bases). CDR1 is MNHNS and CDR2 is SASEGT in the germline V gene. This CDR3 is 13 amino acids long. Trimming cost V 6 bases and J 10 bases, with 19 bases left between them. In DNA form, the CDR3 reads TGTGCCAGCAGCCCGCTCTTAACACGGGAACAGTACTTC. It encodes CASSPLLTREQYF.

In its sample, this clonotype was seen many times. The chain couples TRBV28 to TRBJ2-1; 10 positions agree with TRBD1. V trimming: 8 bases; J trimming: 8 bases; junction bases outside the gene matches: 18. The CDR3 consists of 17 residues. CDR1 is MDHEN, CDR2 SYDVKM, per germline. The DNA of the CDR3 is TGTGCCAGCCCTCCCGTGCCCGGGACAGGGGACGAAGATGAGCAGTTCTTC. Protein sequence: CASPPVPGTGDEDEQFF. Full variable domain (outside the CDR3, taken from reference TRBV28 and TRBJ2-1): DVKVTQSSRYLVKRTGEKVFLECVQDMDHENMFWYRQDPGLGLRLIYFSYDVKMKEKGDIPEGYSVSREKKERFSLILESASTNQTSMYLCASPPVPGTGDEDEQFFGPGTRLTVL.

J is TRBJ2-7 and V is TRBV18; 8 bases match TRBD1. Trimming removed 3 bases from V and 4 bases from J; junction bases left unmatched: 5. The germline V gene encodes CDR1 KGHSH and CDR2 LQKENI. CDR3 length: 14 amino acids. The CDR3 DNA sequence: TGTGCCAGCTCACCGGACAGGGCGGCATACGAGCAGTACTTC. Protein sequence: CASSPDRAAYEQYF.

This clonotype has at least ten counts. This could be a read error, since a much larger clone is one nucleotide away. The chain combines TRBV7-8 with TRBJ2-2, with D possibly being TRBD1 or TRBD2 (5 bases each). The CDR3 runs 14 residues. Germline CDR1 is SGHVS and CDR2 is FQNEAQ. CDR3 nucleotide sequence: TGTGCCAGCAACTTAGGGACGGGCACCGGGGAGCTGTTTTTT. Translation: CASNLGTGTGELFF.

This clonotype has a handful of counts. V gene TRBV12-3 or TRBV12-4 combines with J gene TRBJ1-6; a weak D match, TRBD1 (6 bases). The V end was cut by 7 bases, the J end by 11 bases, with 15 bases between. The CDR3 covers 13 residues. The DNA for the CDR3 is TGTGCCAGCAAGGGTGGGGGGCAGGCACCCCTCCACTTT. This gives the protein CASKGGGQAPLHF.

This chain uses TRBV4-1 with TRBJ1-1; 8 nucleotides line up with TRBD1. The V gene end was trimmed by 3 bases and the J gene end by 5 bases; junction bases not matched to a gene: 5. CDR1 and CDR2 from the germline V gene are MGHRA and YSYEKL. The CDR3 covers 14 residues. DNA of the CDR3: TGCGCCAGCAGCCAGGACAGGGCGATAACTGAAGCTTTCTTT. This codes for CASSQDRAITEAFF.

This chain links TRBV6-6 with TRBJ2-5; possibly TRBD2 for D (5 bases). Germline CDR1 and CDR2: MNHNY and SVGAGI (reference sequence). CDR3 length: 13 residues. V lost 8 bases and J lost 5, with 15 bases in between. The CDR3 bases are TGTGCCAGCGGCCTAGGAGGACGGGAGACCCAGTACTTC. Translation gives CASGLGGRETQYF.

Only a few counts were recorded for this clonotype. The J gene is TRBJ1-5, the V gene TRBV7-2, with 10 bases fitting TRBD1. The CDR3 loop spans 15 amino acids. From germline, CDR1 is SGHTA and CDR2 FQGNSA. V gave up 3 bases and J gave up 5 bases; unmatched junction bases: 4. The CDR3 DNA reads TGTGCCAGCAGCTTTCGGGACAGGGGTCATCAGCCCCAGCATTTT. Encoded protein: CASSFRDRGHQPQHF.

This clonotype rates as medium-sized. The chain has TRBV5-5 and TRBJ2-1; D may be TRBD1 or TRBD2 (5 bases each). Germline loops: CDR1 SGHKS, CDR2 YYEKEE (reference sequence). V was clipped by 6 bases and J by 7 bases, with 8 bases between them. The CDR3 extends over 11 amino acids. CDR3 DNA sequence: TGTGCCAGCACCTGGGGGAATGAGCAGTTCTTC. This translates into CASTWGNEQFF.

V is TRBV11-2 and J is TRBJ2-2; no clear D gene. CDR1 and CDR2 from the germline V gene are SGHAT and FQNNGV. The CDR3 consists of 14 residues. V was clipped by 3 bases and J by 1 base, with 6 bases between them. Here the CDR3 DNA reads TGTGCCAGCAGCTTTGGCCAGAACACCGGGGAGCTGTTTTTT. Translated: CASSFGQNTGELFF. The whole variable domain, filled in from reference TRBV11-2 and TRBJ2-2, reads EAGVAQSPRYKIIEKRQSVAFWCNPISGHATLYWYQQILGQGPKLLIQFQNNGVVDDSQLPKDRFSAERLKGVDSTLKIQPAKLEDSAVYLCASSFGQNTGELFFGEGSRLTVL.

V gene TRBV27 combines with J gene TRBJ1-5, with D possibly matching TRBD1 (5 bases). In germline, CDR1 is MNHEY, CDR2 SMNVEV (reference sequence). The CDR3 covers 17 residues. V lost 5 bases to trimming and J lost 6 bases, with 23 bases between them. The CDR3 nucleotides read TGTGCCAGCAGTGCCTCATGGGGGGAAAGTTTTAGTCAGCCCCAGCATTTT. It translates to CASSASWGESFSQPQHF.

This clonotype occurred a few times. This rearrangement joins TRBV7-9 to TRBJ2-1; D possibly corresponds to TRBD2 (5 bases). The CDR3 covers 14 residues. Germline V lookup: CDR1 SEHNR, CDR2 FQNEAQ (reference sequence). The V end lost 1 base, the J end lost 9 bases, and 13 bases lay between the germline ends. The DNA for the CDR3 is TGTGCCAGCAGCTTAGGGGGTACCCGGGGTGAGCAGTTCTTC. Translated, it gives CASSLGGTRGEQFF.

This chain uses TRBV7-3 with TRBJ2-3, with D possibly TRBD2 on 5 matching bases. The germline V gene encodes CDR1 SGHTA and CDR2 FQGTGA. This CDR3 has 14 residues. V was cut by 4 bases and J by 6 bases, with 14 bases left in between. The CDR3 region has the DNA TGTGCCAGCAGCTCCTTCGGGATCGGGGATACGCAGTATTTT. It encodes CASSSFGIGDTQYF.

The chain combines TRBV20-1 with TRBJ2-4; 7 bases agree with TRBD1. CDR1 and CDR2 (germline): DFQATT, SNEGSKA (reference sequence). This CDR3 comprises 16 residues. V shed 0 bases and J 3 bases; nucleotides not matched to a gene: 8. CDR3 sequence: CSARDATGLDKNIQYF. DNA of the CDR3: TGCAGTGCTAGAGATGCGACAGGGTTGGACAAAAACATTCAGTACTTC.

By sample share, this clonotype is medium-sized (0.01 to 0.1%). The V call is TRBV7-2, the J call TRBJ2-7; no firm D call. Germline CDR1 SGHTA, CDR2 FQGNSA. V shed 2 bases and J shed 4 bases, with 6 bases lying between them. This CDR3 contains 12 residues. The CDR3 loop reads CASSLMTYEQYF. Written as DNA, the CDR3 is TGTGCCAGCAGCTTAATGACATACGAGCAGTACTTC.

The V call is TRBV24-1, the J call TRBJ2-7, with D perhaps matching TRBD2 (6 bases). Trimming shortened V by 2 bases and J by 2 bases, and 12 bases separated the two germline ends. Germline V gene data show CDR1 as KGHDR and CDR2 as SFDVKD. The CDR3 totals 15 residues. In nucleotides, the CDR3 is TGTGCCACCAGTGATTCCGGGACTGTCCCCTACGAGCAGTACTTC. This translates into CATSDSGTVPYEQYF.

The chain couples TRBV29-1 to TRBJ1-2, with 11 bases fitting TRBD1. With V trimmed by 6 bases and J by 6 bases, 9 bases remained unmatched. Germline CDR1 reads SQVTM; CDR2 reads ANQGSEA. The length of the CDR3 is 14 residues. In nucleotides, the CDR3 is TGCAGCGTGGCGGACAGGGGGCTTACTGATGGCTACACCTTC. It translates to CSVADRGLTDGYTF.

The CDR3 bases are TGTGCCAGCGCGTTGGGGGACAATCTTTACTATGGCTACACCTTC. Translating it yields CASALGDNLYYGYTF. The chain employs TRBV5-4 and TRBJ1-2; weak D call: TRBD1 (6 bases). Germline CDR1 is SGHNT and CDR2 is YYREEE (reference sequence). The CDR3 covers 15 residues. V lost 7 bases to trimming and J lost 3 bases, with 19 bases between them.

The sample holds a few counts of this clonotype. This chain uses TRBV7-9 with TRBJ2-1; tentatively, D is TRBD1 or TRBD2 (5 bases each). The ends were cut back, 5 bases at V and 7 bases at J, with 15 bases in the middle. The length of the CDR3 is 14 residues. Germline CDR1 and CDR2: SEHNR and FQNEAQ (reference sequence). DNA of the CDR3: TGTGCCAGCAGCCCCCTATTGGGGGTAAATGAGCAGTTCTTC. The encoded protein is CASSPLLGVNEQFF.

CDR3 region: CASSLTLTGPGQPQHF. The CDR3 coding sequence is TGTGCCAGCAGTTTAACCCTGACAGGGCCCGGTCAGCCCCAGCATTTT. This chain connects TRBV28 to TRBJ1-5; 7 nucleotides match TRBD1. Germline values: CDR1 MDHEN, CDR2 SYDVKM. With 2 bases clipped from V and 6 bases from J, the junction kept 10 bases outside the gene matches. CDR3 length: 16 amino acids.

The chain carries TRBV9 and TRBJ1-5; TRBD1 is a possible D gene (6 bases). Trimming took off 5 bases at V and 6 bases at J, with 18 bases between the two ends. This CDR3 contains 15 residues. In germline, CDR1 is SGDLS, CDR2 YYNGEE. In DNA form, the CDR3 reads TGTGCCAGCAGTCGCGGGGGGGGCGGCGGTCAGCCCCAGCATTTT. It is translated as CASSRGGGGGQPQHF.

The J gene is TRBJ2-5, the V gene TRBV19; tentative D call: TRBD1 (5 bases). The V gene's germline CDR1 is LNHDA and CDR2 SQIVND (reference sequence). V lost 5 bases to trimming and J lost 1 base, with 14 bases between them. The CDR3 has 15 residues. In DNA, the CDR3 is TGTGCCAGTAGTCCCAAAGGGGCAGTCCAAGAGACCCAGTACTTC. Translating gives CASSPKGAVQETQYF.